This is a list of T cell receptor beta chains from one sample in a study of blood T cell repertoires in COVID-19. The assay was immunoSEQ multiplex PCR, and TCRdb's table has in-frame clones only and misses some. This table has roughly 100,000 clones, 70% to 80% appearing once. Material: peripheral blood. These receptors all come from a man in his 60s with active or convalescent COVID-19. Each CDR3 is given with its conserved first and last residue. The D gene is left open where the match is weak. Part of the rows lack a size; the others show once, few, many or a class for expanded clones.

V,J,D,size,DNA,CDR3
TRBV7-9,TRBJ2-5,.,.,TGTGCCAGCAGCTTAGGCGTGGGAGGTCCAGAGACCCAGTACTTC,CASSLGVGGPETQYF
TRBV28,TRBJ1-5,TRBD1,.,TGTGCCAGCAGTCCATCCCGGGACAGGGTTAATCAGCCCCAGCATTTT,CASSPSRDRVNQPQHF
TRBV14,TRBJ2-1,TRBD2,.,TGTGCCAGCAGCCACTCCGAAATTAGCGGGGAGCAGTTCTTC,CASSHSEISGEQFF
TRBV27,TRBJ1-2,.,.,TGTGCCAGCAGTTCCCGGGACAACCCTAATGGCTACACCTTC,CASSSRDNPNGYTF
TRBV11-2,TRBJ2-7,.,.,TGTGCCAGCAGCTTAGGATCCCAGTTCGAGCAGTACTTC,CASSLGSQFEQYF
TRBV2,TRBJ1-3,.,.,TGTGCCAGCAGTGAACAGGGGATTAGCTCTGGAAACACCATATATTTT,CASSEQGISSGNTIYF
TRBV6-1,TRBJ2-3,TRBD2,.,TGTGCCAGCAGTGTTCCAGGACTAGCGGGCACAGATACGCAGTATTTT,CASSVPGLAGTDTQYF
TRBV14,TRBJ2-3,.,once,TGTGCCAGCAGCCCCCCCTGGGGGGTTACGCAGTATTTT,CASSPPWGVTQYF
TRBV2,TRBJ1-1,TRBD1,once,TGTGCCAGCCTTCACGGGACAGGGGACACTGAAGCTTTCTTT,CASLHGTGDTEAFF
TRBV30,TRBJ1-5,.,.,TGTGCGGGGCAGGCCGGTAGCAATCAGCCCCAGCATTTT,CAGQAGSNQPQHF
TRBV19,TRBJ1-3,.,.,TGTGCCAGTAGTATTTACGGCGGCAACTCTGGAAACACCATATATTTT,CASSIYGGNSGNTIYF
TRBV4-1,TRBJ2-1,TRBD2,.,TGCGCCAGCAGCCCTAGTTCTACTAGCGGGAGTTATGAGCAGTTCTTC,CASSPSSTSGSYEQFF
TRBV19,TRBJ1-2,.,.,TGTGCCAGTAGTATAAAGGCCAGGGTGGGAGGCTACACCTTC,CASSIKARVGGYTF
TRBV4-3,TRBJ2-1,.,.,TGCGCCAGCAGCCCTCGTAATCCCCTTAATAGCGGATCCTACAATGAGCAGTTCTTC,CASSPRNPLNSGSYNEQFF
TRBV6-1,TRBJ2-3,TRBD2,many,TGTGCCAGCAGTGAGGCTAGCGGGAGAGGGTCAGATACGCAGTATTTT,CASSEASGRGSDTQYF
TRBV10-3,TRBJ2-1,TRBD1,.,TGTGCCATCAGTGAAACCGGGACAGGGGACTACAATGAGCAGTTCTTC,CAISETGTGDYNEQFF
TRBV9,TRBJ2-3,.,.,TGTGCCAGCAGCCGGGACTTACGCACAGATACGCAGTATTTT,CASSRDLRTDTQYF